This TCR beta chain emerged from a study of cytomegalovirus exposure and HLA in healthy donors. About the research overall: Counted in an early data release were 85 million or so unique TCRs from HLA-typed donors.

This CDR3 comprises 13 residues. Trimming removed 1 base at V and 7 bases at J, with 13 bases between. Germline loops: CDR1 GTSNPN, CDR2 SVGIG (reference sequence). With 60 Vbeta and 13 Jbeta primers, the PCR was carried out. This table comes from immunoSEQ multiplex PCR, and its TCRdb copy is limited to in-frame clones, with some not included. The sample yields roughly 140,000 clones, around 84% seen once. Study-wide results and caveats: It was 150 to 200 TCR beta chains that were listed as cytomegalovirus-associated. Further analysis was carried out later, and it showed several of the most significant clusters appearing linked to common viral pathogens.

This clone appeared a few times. The target antigen is unknown. The gene calls are TRBV30 and TRBJ2-5, with D possibly being TRBD1 (5 bases). The clonotype comes from a woman under 30 in good health and CMV-seronegative. Sequencing was done on a sample of PBMCs. The CDR3 coding sequence is TGTGCCTGGAGTGGGCTCTCCCAGGGGACCCAGTACTTC. Translated: CAWSGLSQGTQYF. Full variable domain (rest looked up from reference TRBV30 and TRBJ2-5): SQTIHQWPATLVQPVGSPLSLECTVEGTSNPNLYWYRQAAGRGLQLLFYSVGIGQISSEVPQNLSASRPQDRQFILSSKKLLLSDSGFYLCAWSGLSQGTQYFGPGTRLLVL.